What follows describes a single TCR beta chain. V was shortened by 0 bases and J by 7 bases, with 16 bases between the two germline ends. The CDR3 runs 15 residues. CDR1 is LGHNA, CDR2 YNFKEQ, per germline. Libraries were prepared by immunoSEQ multiplex PCR; TCRdb keeps only in-frame clonotypes and omits some of them. The sample consists of some 160,000 clones, roughly 85% of them appearing once. This specimen belongs to a study of blood T cell repertoires in COVID-19. Across 20 to 25 US areas, participants ranged in age from about 18 to 100 years. Participants had their cohort set by participant-reported clinical history.

The V call is TRBV4-2, the J call TRBJ2-7; weak D call: TRBD2 (6 bases). The TCR comes from a woman aged 70-85 years in a cohort exposed to, infected with or recovered from COVID-19 (not recorded which). The specimen was PBMCs or T cells enriched from blood (not recorded which). In DNA form, the CDR3 reads TGTGCCAGCAGCCAAGAACTCGGGAGACTTGGGGAGCAGTACTTC. Translation: CASSQELGRLGEQYF.